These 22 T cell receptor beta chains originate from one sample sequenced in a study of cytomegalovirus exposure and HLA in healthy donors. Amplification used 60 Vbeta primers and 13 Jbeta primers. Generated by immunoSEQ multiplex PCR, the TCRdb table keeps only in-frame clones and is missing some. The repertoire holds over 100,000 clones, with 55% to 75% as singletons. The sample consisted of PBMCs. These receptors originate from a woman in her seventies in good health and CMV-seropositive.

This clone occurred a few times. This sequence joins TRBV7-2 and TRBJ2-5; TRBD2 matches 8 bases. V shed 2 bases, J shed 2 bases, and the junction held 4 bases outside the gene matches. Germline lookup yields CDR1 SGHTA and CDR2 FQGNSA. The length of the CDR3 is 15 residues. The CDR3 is CASSLLGTRQETQYF. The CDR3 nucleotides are TGTGCCAGCAGCTTACTAGGGACTAGACAAGAGACCCAGTACTTC. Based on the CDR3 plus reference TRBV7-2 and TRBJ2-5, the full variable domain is GAGVSQSPSNKVTEKGKDVELRCDPISGHTALYWYRQSLGQGLEFLIYFQGNSAPDKSGLPSDRFSAERTGGSVSTLTIQRTQQEDSAVYLCASSLLGTRQETQYFGPGTRLLVL.

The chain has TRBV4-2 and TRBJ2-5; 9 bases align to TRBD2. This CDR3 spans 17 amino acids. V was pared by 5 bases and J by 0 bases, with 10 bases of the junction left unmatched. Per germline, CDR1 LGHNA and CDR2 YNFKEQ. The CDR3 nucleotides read TGTGCCAGCAGCACAGATGAGGCGGGGGGGTACCAAGAGACCCAGTACTTC. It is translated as CASSTDEAGGYQETQYF.

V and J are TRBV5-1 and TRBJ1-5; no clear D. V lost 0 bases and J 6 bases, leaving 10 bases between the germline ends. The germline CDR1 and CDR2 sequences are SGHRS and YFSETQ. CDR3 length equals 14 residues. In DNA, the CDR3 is TGCGCCAGCAGCTTGGCGGGAGTGGGTCAGCCCCAGCATTTT. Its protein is CASSLAGVGQPQHF.

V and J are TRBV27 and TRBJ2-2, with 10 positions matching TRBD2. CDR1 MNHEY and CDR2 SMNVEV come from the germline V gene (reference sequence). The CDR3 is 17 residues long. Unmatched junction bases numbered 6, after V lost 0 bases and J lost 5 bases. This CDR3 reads CASSLSSGGVVTGELFF. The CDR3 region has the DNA TGTGCCAGCAGTTTATCAAGCGGGGGGGTGGTAACCGGGGAGCTGTTTTTT.

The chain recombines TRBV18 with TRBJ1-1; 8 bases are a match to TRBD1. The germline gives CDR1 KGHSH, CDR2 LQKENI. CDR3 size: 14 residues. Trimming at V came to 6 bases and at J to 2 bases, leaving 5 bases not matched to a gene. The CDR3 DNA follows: TGTGCCAGCTCTTACGACAGGGGTAACACTGAAGCTTTCTTT. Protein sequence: CASSYDRGNTEAFF. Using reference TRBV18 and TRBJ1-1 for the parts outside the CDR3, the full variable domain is NAGVMQNPRHLVRRRGQEARLRCSPMKGHSHVYWYRQLPEEGLKFMVYLQKENIIDESGMPKERFSAEFPKEGPSILRIQQVVRGDSAAYFCASSYDRGNTEAFFGQGTRLTVV.

DNA for the CDR3: TGTGCCAGCAGTTATTCGGGGGGGCCGGGGGAGACCCAGTACTTC. Amino acid sequence: CASSYSGGPGETQYF. The rearrangement links TRBV6-5 to TRBJ2-5; 8 bases are shared with TRBD2. V lost 3 bases to trimming and J lost 5 bases; unmatched junction nucleotides: 8. Per germline, CDR1 MNHEY and CDR2 SVGAGI. The CDR3 sequence is 15 residues long.

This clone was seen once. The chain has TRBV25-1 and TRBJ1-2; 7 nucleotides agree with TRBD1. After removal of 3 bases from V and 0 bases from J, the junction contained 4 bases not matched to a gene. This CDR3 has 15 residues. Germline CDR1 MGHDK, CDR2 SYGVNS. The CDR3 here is CASSDTGTANYGYTF. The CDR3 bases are TGTGCCAGCAGTGATACCGGGACAGCTAACTATGGCTACACCTTC.

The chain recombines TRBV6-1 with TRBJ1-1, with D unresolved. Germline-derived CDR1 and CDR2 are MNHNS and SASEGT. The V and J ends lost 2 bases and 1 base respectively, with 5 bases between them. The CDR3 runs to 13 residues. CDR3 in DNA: TGTGCCAGCAGTGAAATCCGGAACACTGAAGCTTTCTTT. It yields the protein CASSEIRNTEAFF.

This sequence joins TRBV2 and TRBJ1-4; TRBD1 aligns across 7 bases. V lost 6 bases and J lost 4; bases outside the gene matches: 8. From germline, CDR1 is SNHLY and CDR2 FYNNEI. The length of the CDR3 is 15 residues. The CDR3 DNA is TGTGCCAGCAGGCCGAGACAGGGACTTAATGAAAAACTGTTTTTT. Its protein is CASRPRQGLNEKLFF.

The CDR3 DNA follows: TGCGCCAGCAGGATTTCGGGGGATCTCTACGAGCAGTACTTC. This sequence encodes CASRISGDLYEQYF. J is TRBJ2-7 and V is TRBV10-2; D may be TRBD2 (6 bases). The CDR3 extends over 14 amino acids. Germline assignment: CDR1 WSHSY and CDR2 SAAADI. Trimming cost V 6 bases and J 3 bases, with 15 bases left between them.

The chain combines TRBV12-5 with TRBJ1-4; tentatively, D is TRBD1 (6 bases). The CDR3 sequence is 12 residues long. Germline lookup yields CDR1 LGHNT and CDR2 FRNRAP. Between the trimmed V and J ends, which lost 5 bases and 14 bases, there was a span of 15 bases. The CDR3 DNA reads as TGTGCTAGTGGTACTCCCCCACAGGGCCTGTTTTTT. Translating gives CASGTPPQGLFF.

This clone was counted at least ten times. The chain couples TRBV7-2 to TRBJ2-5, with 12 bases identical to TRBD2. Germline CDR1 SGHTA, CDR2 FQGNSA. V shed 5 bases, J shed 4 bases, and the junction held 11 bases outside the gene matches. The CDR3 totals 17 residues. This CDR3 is CASSLGLASGGAETQYF. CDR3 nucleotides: TGTGCCAGCAGCCTAGGTTTGGCTAGCGGGGGGGCAGAGACCCAGTACTTC.

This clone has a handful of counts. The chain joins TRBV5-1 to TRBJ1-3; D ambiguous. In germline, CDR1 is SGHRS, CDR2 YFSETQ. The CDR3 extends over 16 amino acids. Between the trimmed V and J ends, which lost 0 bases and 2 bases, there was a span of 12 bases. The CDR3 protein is CASSLGPAGTGNTIYF. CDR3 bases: TGCGCCAGCAGCTTGGGACCCGCGGGAACTGGAAACACCATATATTTT.

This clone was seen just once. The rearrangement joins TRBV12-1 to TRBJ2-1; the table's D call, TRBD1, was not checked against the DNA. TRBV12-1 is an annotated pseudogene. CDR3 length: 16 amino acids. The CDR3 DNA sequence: TGTGCCAGCAGCCCCGAGGACAGGGCCTTCTACAATGAGCAGTTCTTC. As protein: CASSPEDRAFYNEQFF.

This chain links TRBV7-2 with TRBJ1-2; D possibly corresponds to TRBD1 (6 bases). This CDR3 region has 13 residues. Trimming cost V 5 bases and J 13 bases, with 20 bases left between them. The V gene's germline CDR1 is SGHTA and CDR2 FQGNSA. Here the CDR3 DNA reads TGTGCCAGCAGCCCTAGGGGGGGGACGCCTCCCACCTTC. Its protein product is CASSPRGGTPPTF. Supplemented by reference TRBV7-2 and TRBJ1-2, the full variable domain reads GAGVSQSPSNKVTEKGKDVELRCDPISGHTALYWYRQSLGQGLEFLIYFQGNSAPDKSGLPSDRFSAERTGGSVSTLTIQRTQQEDSAVYLCASSPRGGTPPTFGSGTRLTVV.

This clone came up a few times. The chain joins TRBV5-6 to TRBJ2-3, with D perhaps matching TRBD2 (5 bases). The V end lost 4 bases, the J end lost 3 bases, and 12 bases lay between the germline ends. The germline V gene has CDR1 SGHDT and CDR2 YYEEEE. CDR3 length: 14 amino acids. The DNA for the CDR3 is TGTGCCAGCAGCCAACCGGAGGCGACAGATACGCAGTATTTT. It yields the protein CASSQPEATDTQYF.

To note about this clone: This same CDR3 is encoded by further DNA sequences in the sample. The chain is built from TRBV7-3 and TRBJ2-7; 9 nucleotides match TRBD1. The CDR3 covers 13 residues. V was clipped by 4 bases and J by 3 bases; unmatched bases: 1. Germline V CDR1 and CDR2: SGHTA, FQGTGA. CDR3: CASSSDRGYEQYF. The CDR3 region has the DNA TGTGCCAGCAGCTCGGACAGGGGCTACGAGCAGTACTTC.

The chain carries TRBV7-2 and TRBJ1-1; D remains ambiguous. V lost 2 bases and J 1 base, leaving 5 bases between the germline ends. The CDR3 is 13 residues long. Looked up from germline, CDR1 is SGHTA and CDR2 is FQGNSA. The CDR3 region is CASSLQKNTEAFF. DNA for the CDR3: TGTGCCAGCAGCTTACAGAAGAACACTGAAGCTTTCTTT.

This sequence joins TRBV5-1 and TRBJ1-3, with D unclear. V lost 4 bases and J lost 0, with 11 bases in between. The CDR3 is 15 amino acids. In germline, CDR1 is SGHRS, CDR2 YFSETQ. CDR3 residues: CASSPGSLSGNTIYF. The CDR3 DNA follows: TGCGCCAGCAGCCCCGGGAGCCTCTCTGGAAACACCATATATTTT.

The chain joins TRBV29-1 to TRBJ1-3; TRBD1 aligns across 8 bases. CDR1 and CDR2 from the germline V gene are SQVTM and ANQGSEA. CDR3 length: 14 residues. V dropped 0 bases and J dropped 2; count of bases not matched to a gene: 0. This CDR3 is CSVEETGAGNTIYF. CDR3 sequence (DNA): TGCAGCGTTGAAGAGACAGGGGCTGGAAACACCATATATTTT.

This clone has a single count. CDR3 DNA: TGTGCCAGCAGCCATGGGACAGGGTTTCAAGAGACCCAGTACTTC. Translating it yields CASSHGTGFQETQYF. This sequence joins TRBV14 and TRBJ2-5; 9 bases agree with TRBD1. This CDR3 is built from 15 residues. Trimming removed 3 bases from V and 2 bases from J; junction bases left unmatched: 4. Germline lookup yields CDR1 SGHDN and CDR2 FVKESK.

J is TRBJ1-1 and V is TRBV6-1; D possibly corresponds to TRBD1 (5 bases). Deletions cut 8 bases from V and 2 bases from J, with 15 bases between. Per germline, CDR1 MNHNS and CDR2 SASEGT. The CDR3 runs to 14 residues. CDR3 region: CASSSVGTNTEAFF. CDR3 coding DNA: TGTGCCAGCTCCTCGGTTGGGACTAACACTGAAGCTTTCTTT.